This TCR beta chain appears in the sequencing data of a study of response to subunit inactivated influenza vaccine. Each CDR3 protein gets one entry after TCRdb re-called the RT-PCR reads with MiXCR. Of some 480,000 distinct CDR3 sequences listed, approximately 10% are singletons. This clonotype was recorded at least ten times. Germline trimming cut 3 bases from V and 6 bases from J; bases unmatched to any gene: 8. The CDR3 spans 14 residues. The specimen was PBMCs from blood, collected 35 to 45 days after vaccination. This TCR came from a man aged 45-65 years who received an inactivated influenza vaccine. The chain employs TRBV12-3 or TRBV12-4 and TRBJ2-7; 7 nucleotides match TRBD2. The CDR3 is CASSFTGGRSEQYF. As DNA, the CDR3 is TGTGCCAGCAGTTTTACGGGAGGAAGGAGCGAGCAGTACTTC.